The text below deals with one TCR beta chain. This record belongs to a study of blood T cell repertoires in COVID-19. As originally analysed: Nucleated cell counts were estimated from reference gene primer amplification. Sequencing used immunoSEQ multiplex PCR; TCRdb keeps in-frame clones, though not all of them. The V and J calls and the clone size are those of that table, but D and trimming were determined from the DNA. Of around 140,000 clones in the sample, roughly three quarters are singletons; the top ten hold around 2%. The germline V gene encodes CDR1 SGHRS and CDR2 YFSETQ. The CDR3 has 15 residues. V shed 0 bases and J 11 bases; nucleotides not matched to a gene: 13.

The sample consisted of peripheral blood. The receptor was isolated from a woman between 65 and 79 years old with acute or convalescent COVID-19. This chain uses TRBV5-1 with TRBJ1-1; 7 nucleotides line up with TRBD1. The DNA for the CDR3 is TGCGCCAGCAGCTTGGACCTCGACAGGGCGTTCGACGCTTTCTTT. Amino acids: CASSLDLDRAFDAFF.